This T cell receptor (beta chain) derives from a study of shared clonotypes between healthy human individuals. Overall study results and limits: Relative to their counterparts shared across all four donors, non-shared clonotypes exhibited diminished generation probabilities. Among the subsets, naive ones generally showed larger estimated richness than memory ones. Only blood underwent sampling, and tissue repertoires likely differ.

All the donors were Caucasian adults who lived in Nashville, Tennessee. A remark on this clone: Its target is not known.

Using immunoSEQ multiplex PCR, the repertoire was profiled, and TCRdb retains in-frame clones only, with some absent. The profile shows 2,100,000 or so clones, around 95% of them singletons. The V gene lost 1 base and the J gene lost 7 bases, with 11 bases spanning the gap. Germline CDR1 SGHTA, CDR2 FQGNSA. The CDR3 has 15 residues. Sequencing was performed on naive CD4+ T cells sorted from blood. Indicated subset: CD45RA+ positively selected. The rearrangement links TRBV7-2 to TRBJ1-6; no definite D call. The TCR comes from a man aged 18 to 35 in good health. CDR3 DNA: TGTGCCAGCAGCTTAGTCGCTGGGATCAATTCACCCCTCCACTTT. Amino acid sequence: CASSLVAGINSPLHF.